Sequencing of this T cell receptor beta chain was carried out in a study of shared clonotypes between healthy human individuals. Concerning this clone itself: The identical CDR3 is also encoded by other nucleotide sequences in the sample.

Trimming removed 0 bases from V and 0 bases from J; junction bases left unmatched: 0. Germline V gene data show CDR1 as SGDLS and CDR2 as YYNGEE. The CDR3 is 15 residues long. Partitioning of CD4+ cells yielded a CD45RA+ naive subset and a CD45RA-negative memory subset. Only in-frame clones appear in the TCRdb table, and some are missing; sequencing was by immunoSEQ multiplex PCR. The data contain 1,400,000 or so clones, 97% to 99% of them singletons. This chain joins TRBV9 and TRBJ2-1; 7 bases are shared with TRBD1. This TCR came from a young man in good health. The sample comprised naive CD4+ T cells sorted from blood. Subset in this sample: CD45RA+ positively selected. The CDR3 sequence is CASSVGQGSYNEQFF. CDR3 nucleotides: TGTGCCAGCAGCGTAGGACAGGGCTCCTACAATGAGCAGTTCTTC.